The 22 T cell receptor beta chains reported below all come from one sample, sequenced in a study of blood T cell repertoires in COVID-19. Assay: immunoSEQ multiplex PCR; the TCRdb copy retains only in-frame clones and omits some. The repertoire holds around 80,000 clones, with around 86% as singletons. The specimen was peripheral blood. The source of these receptors is a human donor in a cohort sampled during active COVID-19.

This rearrangement joins TRBV6-2 or TRBV6-3 to TRBJ2-5, with 8 positions matching TRBD1. CDR1 and CDR2 (germline): MNHEY, SVGEGT. After removal of 2 bases from V and 7 bases from J, the junction contained 6 bases not matched to a gene. The CDR3 sequence is 14 residues long. The CDR3 DNA sequence: TGTGCCAGCAGTTACGCAGGGGGCGCGGGGACCCAGTACTTC. Translated, it gives CASSYAGGAGTQYF.

The chain is built from TRBV3-1 (or the pseudogene TRBV3-2) and TRBJ1-5; possibly TRBD1 for D (5 bases). Germline CDR1 and CDR2: LGHDT and YNNKEL (reference sequence). The CDR3 runs 15 residues. V was cut by 0 bases and J by 5 bases, with 11 bases left in between. CDR3 loop: CASSQDPGGDQPQHF. CDR3 bases: TGTGCCAGCAGCCAAGACCCCGGGGGTGATCAGCCCCAGCATTTT.

This chain joins TRBV7-8 and TRBJ2-7; D call uncertain. Germline-derived CDR1 and CDR2 are SGHVS and FQNEAQ. Trimming removed 0 bases at V and 4 bases at J, with 7 bases between. The CDR3 totals 13 residues. The CDR3 DNA follows: TGTGCCAGCAGCTTAGCAGGCGGATACGAGCAGTACTTC. This sequence encodes CASSLAGGYEQYF.

The V call is TRBV5-8, the J call TRBJ2-3, with 10 bases that match TRBD2. The CDR3 loop spans 16 amino acids. Trimming cost V 4 bases and J 1 base; bases outside gene matches: 6. Germline values: CDR1 SGHTS, CDR2 YDEGEE. CDR3 DNA: TGTGCCAGCAGCCGAGGGACTAGCGACCGCACAGATACGCAGTATTTT. It yields the protein CASSRGTSDRTDTQYF.

V gene TRBV7-3 combines with J gene TRBJ2-5; 11 positions agree with TRBD1. With V trimmed by 3 bases and J by 3 bases, 9 bases remained unmatched. Per germline, CDR1 SGHTA and CDR2 FQGTGA. CDR3 length: 17 amino acids. The CDR3 sequence: CASSFGPGTGGKETQYF. As DNA, the CDR3 is TGTGCCAGCAGCTTCGGGCCTGGGACAGGGGGGAAAGAGACCCAGTACTTC.

The V and J genes are TRBV29-1 and TRBJ1-1; maybe TRBD1 (6 bases). The CDR3 covers 14 residues. The V and J ends lost 6 bases and 4 bases respectively, with 18 bases between them. The germline V gene has CDR1 SQVTM and CDR2 ANQGSEA. This CDR3 reads CSVCRGGGATEAFF. CDR3 in DNA: TGCAGCGTATGTAGGGGGGGAGGGGCCACTGAAGCTTTCTTT.

This sequence joins TRBV7-7 and TRBJ2-1, with D unclear. Germline values: CDR1 SSHAT, CDR2 FNYEAQ (reference sequence). The CDR3 runs to 14 residues. V lost 1 base, J lost 4 bases, and 8 bases lay in between. CDR3: CASSLGTAYNEQFF. The CDR3, as DNA: TGTGCCAGCAGCTTAGGAACAGCTTACAATGAGCAGTTCTTC.

This clone has a handful of counts. V gene TRBV14 combines with J gene TRBJ1-5; perhaps TRBD1 as D (6 bases). This CDR3 is built from 15 residues. Germline V gene lookup returns CDR1 SGHDN and CDR2 FVKESK. The V end was cut by 0 bases, the J end by 4 bases, with 10 bases between. The CDR3 protein is CASSQDAGVNQPQHF. CDR3 DNA: TGTGCCAGCAGCCAAGACGCAGGGGTGAATCAGCCCCAGCATTTT.

This chain uses TRBV5-1 with TRBJ1-2; maybe TRBD1 (6 bases). Per the germline V gene, CDR1 is SGHRS and CDR2 is YFSETQ. The CDR3 is 14 residues long. V shed 2 bases and J shed 2 bases, with 10 bases lying between them. CDR3 bases: TGCGCCAGCAGCTTCGAGGGGGAGAACTATGGCTACACCTTC. As protein: CASSFEGENYGYTF.

The V and J genes are TRBV19 and TRBJ1-6, with D tentatively TRBD1 (6 bases). This CDR3 region has 14 residues. The germline CDR1 and CDR2 sequences are LNHDA and SQIVND (reference sequence). The V gene lost 0 bases and the J gene lost 7 bases, with 7 bases spanning the gap. The CDR3 nucleotides are TGTGCCAGTAGTATAGAGGACAGCAATTCACCCCTCCACTTT. This gives the protein CASSIEDSNSPLHF.

The chain couples TRBV5-4 to TRBJ1-4; 9 bases fit TRBD1. This CDR3 contains 14 residues. Germline V gene data show CDR1 as SGHNT and CDR2 as YYREEE (reference sequence). J was trimmed by 8 bases and V by 4 bases; bases with no gene match: 6. The CDR3 DNA is TGTGCCAGCAGCAAGACAGGGGGTGGGGAAAAACTGTTTTTT. This gives the protein CASSKTGGGEKLFF.

The chain uses TRBV7-3 and TRBJ2-1; 8 bases fit TRBD1. The V gene end was trimmed by 5 bases and the J gene end by 8 bases; junction bases not matched to a gene: 11. This CDR3 is built from 15 residues. CDR1 is SGHTA, CDR2 FQGTGA, per germline. The CDR3 DNA reads as TGTGCCAGCAGCCAGAGGACAGGGCCGGTGGATGAGCAGTTCTTC. As protein: CASSQRTGPVDEQFF.

The genes are TRBV7-3 and TRBJ2-1, with TRBD2 matching 13 bases. The CDR3 contains 17 residues. The junction had 14 bases not matched to a gene; V was cut back by 5 bases and J by 10 bases. Looked up from germline, CDR1 is SGHTA and CDR2 is FQGTGA. The CDR3 protein is CASSGDVGLAGAGEQFF. The CDR3 DNA is TGTGCCAGCAGCGGAGACGTAGGACTAGCGGGAGCGGGGGAGCAGTTCTTC. The full variable domain, rest sourced from reference TRBV7-3 and TRBJ2-1, is GAGVSQTPSNKVTEKGKYVELRCDPISGHTALYWYRQSLGQGPEFLIYFQGTGAADDSGLPNDRFFAVRPEGSVSTLKIQRTERGDSAVYLCASSGDVGLAGAGEQFFGPGTRLTVL.

V gene TRBV6-1 combines with J gene TRBJ2-3; 7 nucleotides line up with TRBD1. Per germline, CDR1 MNHNS and CDR2 SASEGT. Trimming removed 1 base from V and 1 base from J; junction bases left unmatched: 5. The CDR3 consists of 16 residues. CDR3 in amino acids: CASSEVPQGGTDTQYF. The CDR3, as DNA: TGTGCCAGCAGTGAAGTTCCCCAGGGGGGCACAGATACGCAGTATTTT.

This clone is a singleton in its sample. The chain couples TRBV3-1 (or the pseudogene TRBV3-2) to TRBJ2-3, with a possible D match to TRBD2 (6 bases). CDR3 length equals 15 residues. Trimming stripped 0 bases from V and 3 bases from J, with 10 bases between. The germline V gene has CDR1 LGHDT and CDR2 YNNKEL (reference sequence). The CDR3, as DNA: TGTGCCAGCAGCCAAGAGTTAGCGGAAACAGATACGCAGTATTTT. Its protein is CASSQELAETDTQYF.

On this clone: Other DNA sequences from this sample encode an identical CDR3 as well. The chain employs TRBV5-1 and TRBJ2-5, with D unclear. V dropped 0 bases and J dropped 5 bases, with 5 bases sitting between them. CDR1 SGHRS and CDR2 YFSETQ come from the germline V gene. The CDR3 has 12 amino acids. CDR3 loop: CASSLAGETQYF. In DNA form, the CDR3 reads TGCGCCAGCAGCTTGGCCGGGGAGACCCAGTACTTC. Looking up the rest from reference TRBV5-1 and TRBJ2-5 gives the full variable domain: KAGVTQTPRYLIKTRGQQVTLSCSPISGHRSVSWYQQTPGQGLQFLFEYFSETQRNKGNFPGRFSGRQFSNSRSEMNVSTLELGDSALYLCASSLAGETQYFGPGTRLLVL.

The chain uses TRBV5-1 and TRBJ1-1; 7 bases fit TRBD1. The CDR3 has 14 residues. From germline, CDR1 is SGHRS and CDR2 YFSETQ. V trimming: 4 bases; J trimming: 10 bases; junction bases outside the gene matches: 13. DNA of the CDR3: TGCGCCAGCAGCGACGGGACAGACAAAAGTGGAGCTTTCTTT. This translates into CASSDGTDKSGAFF.

The rearrangement joins TRBV24-1 to TRBJ2-5; weak D call: TRBD2 (6 bases). The CDR3 has 15 amino acids. Looked up from germline, CDR1 is KGHDR and CDR2 is SFDVKD. V lost 6 bases, J lost 4 bases, and 17 bases lay in between. CDR3 loop: CATSLPTPGAETQYF. CDR3 nucleotides: TGTGCCACCAGTCTACCGACCCCGGGAGCAGAGACCCAGTACTTC.

This chain joins TRBV5-6 and TRBJ2-3; the D gene is possibly TRBD2 (7 bases). V was pared by 3 bases and J by 4 bases, with 24 bases between. Germline values: CDR1 SGHDT, CDR2 YYEEEE. The CDR3 length is 18 residues. The CDR3 DNA reads TGTGCCAGCAGCTACACGGGGGGAACCCCGGGGGGCGCAGATACGCAGTATTTT. Protein product: CASSYTGGTPGGADTQYF.

The rearrangement uses TRBV9 and TRBJ2-1, with 9 bases identical to TRBD1. V gave up 0 bases and J gave up 8 bases; unmatched junction bases: 9. The CDR3 sequence is 16 residues long. Germline CDR1 reads SGDLS; CDR2 reads YYNGEE. In DNA, the CDR3 is TGTGCCAGCAGCGTAGCTCTTGGACAGGGGAGAGATGAGCAGTTCTTC. This sequence encodes CASSVALGQGRDEQFF.

This chain uses TRBV5-1 with TRBJ2-7; the match to TRBD1 covers 8 bases. The ends lost 0 bases at V and 1 base at J; junction bases unmatched: 6. This CDR3 has 16 residues. Looked up from germline, CDR1 is SGHRS and CDR2 is YFSETQ. The CDR3: CASSLAPGTGSYEQYF. CDR3 nucleotide sequence: TGCGCCAGCAGCTTGGCCCCCGGGACAGGTTCCTACGAGCAGTACTTC.

The chain uses TRBV12-2 and TRBJ2-1; no check of the table's D call, TRBD2, against the DNA was made. TRBV12-2 is marked as a pseudogene. The CDR3 loop spans 15 amino acids. CDR3 bases: TGTGCAAGTCGCCGGACTAGCGTTCCCTACAATGAGCAGTTCTTC. This translates into CASRRTSVPYNEQFF.